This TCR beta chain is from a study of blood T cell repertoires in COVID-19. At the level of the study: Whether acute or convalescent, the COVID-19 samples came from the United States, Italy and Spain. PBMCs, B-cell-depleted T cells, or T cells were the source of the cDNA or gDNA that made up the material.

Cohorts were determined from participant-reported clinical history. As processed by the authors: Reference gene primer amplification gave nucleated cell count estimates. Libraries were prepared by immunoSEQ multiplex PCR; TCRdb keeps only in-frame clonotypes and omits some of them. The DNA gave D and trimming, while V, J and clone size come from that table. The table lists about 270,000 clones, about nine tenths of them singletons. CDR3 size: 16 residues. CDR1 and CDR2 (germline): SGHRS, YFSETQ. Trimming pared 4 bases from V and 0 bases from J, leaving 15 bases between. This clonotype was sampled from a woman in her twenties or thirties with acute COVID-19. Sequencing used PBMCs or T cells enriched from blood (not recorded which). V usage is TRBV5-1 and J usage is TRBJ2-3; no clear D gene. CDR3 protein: CASSPNKERSTDTQYF. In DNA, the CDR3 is TGCGCCAGCAGCCCGAATAAGGAGAGGAGCACAGATACGCAGTATTTT.